This T cell receptor (beta chain) was captured by sequencing in a study of blood T cell repertoires in COVID-19. Across the whole study: The study drew acute and convalescent COVID-19 samples from the United States, Italy and Spain. Sources were T cells, B-cell-depleted T cells, or PBMCs; the material itself was cDNA or gDNA.

Assay: immunoSEQ multiplex PCR; the TCRdb copy retains only in-frame clones and omits some. The sample includes almost 250,000 clones, about 88% of them seen just once. Germline CDR1 is LGHDT and CDR2 is YNNKEL (reference sequence). The CDR3 runs to 13 residues. Trimming took off 1 base at V and 5 bases at J, with 8 bases between the two ends. Enrollees, about 18 to 89 years old, lived in 20 to 25 US areas. The receptor comes from a woman aged 50 to 60 who had recovered from COVID-19. This chain links TRBV3-1 (or the pseudogene TRBV3-2) with TRBJ2-5, with D perhaps TRBD1 (6 bases). The sample taken for sequencing was PBMCs or T cells enriched from blood (not recorded which). Here the CDR3 DNA reads TGTGCCAGCAGCCAAGGGGGGCGGGAGACCCAGTACTTC. Encoded protein: CASSQGGRETQYF.